This T cell receptor (beta chain) is drawn from a study of blood T cell repertoires in COVID-19 (dated by TCRdb to 2020 to 2021). Notes on the research overall: Samples covering the acute and convalescent phases of COVID-19 were provided by collaborators in the United States, Italy and Spain. The repertoires were released in a freely available public database meant as a resource for research on the immune response to SARS-CoV-2. The prospective study material was composed of cDNA or gDNA derived from T cells, B-cell-depleted T cells, or PBMCs. Nearly every sample came with metadata listing a de-identified subject ID, COVID-19 status, age in years and sex. The dataset comprised deeply sampled blood TCRbeta repertoires from subjects exposed to, actively infected with, or recovered from COVID-19. Samples came from the ongoing ImmuneRACE study (first 160 participants) plus 1,254 subjects from 6 global collaborators. Where HLA class I and class II types were available, the types were taken from metadata supplied by the sample provider, not from assay-based typing.

The investigation overall reported the following: How much clinical and demographic metadata was included differed by source and by participant, and the metadata was provided uncurated.

Each collaborating institution followed its own protocols to collect whole blood in K2EDTA tubes. Collaborator samples were shipped for TCRbeta analysis as frozen whole blood, isolated PBMCs, or DNA extracted from either sample type. Comment on this clone: The antigen this receptor binds is unknown. No much larger clone exists at a distance of one base, and base qualities are not known.

The immunoSEQ Assay, a bias-controlled multiplex PCR, was used to amplify TCRbeta CDR3 regions from genomic DNA. Per the source publication's procedure: Within the assay, amplification of reference gene primers was used to estimate how many nucleated cells each sample contained. To quantify the absolute abundance of each unique TCRbeta CDR3 rearrangement, sequence reads were collapsed and filtered. For each sample, productive Simpson clonality was calculated as the square root of Simpson's diversity index over productive rearrangements. TCRdb retrieved this table from immuneACCESS and kept in-frame rearrangements only. Not all clones are present; in checked studies, unresolved V genes account for under half, and no reason is known for the remainder. D and trimming come from the DNA, and the V and J calls and clone size come from that table. The sample records more than 150,000 clones, approximately 80% of which are singletons. The ten most abundant clones make up 2.9% of the sample.

The V and J ends are trimmed by 0 bases and 2 bases, leaving 7 bases between them. Including the terminal cysteine and phenylalanine, the CDR3 comprises 14 residues. CDR3 DNA is the only sequence kept; it has 42 bases, read in frame from the first base. Taken from the germline V gene, the CDR1 and CDR2 loops are SGHTA and FQGNSA. The chain employs TRBV7-2 and TRBJ1-1; too little of a D gene remains to name it. The sequencing input was peripheral blood. The sequence came from a woman aged 55-69 years with acute or convalescent COVID-19. The sequence in DNA is TGTGCCAGCAGCTTAGCGCTTAGAAACACTGAAGCTTTCTTT. Translated, this is CASSLALRNTEAFF.